Given below is one T cell receptor beta chain in context. Its specificity is not known. This entry comes from a study of T cell responses to AZD1222 COVID-19 vaccine. General study points: Repertoires were collected only later (after the peak T cell response had occurred).

Germline-derived CDR1 and CDR2 are MNHEY and SVGAGI. The CDR3 runs 15 residues. V was trimmed by 5 bases and J by 1 base, leaving 14 bases between them. TCRdb keeps only in-frame clones here, not all; method: immunoSEQ multiplex PCR. The sample contains about 80,000 clones, roughly 88% of which appear only once. This TCR was recovered from an adult who received the AZD1222 COVID-19 vaccine. V and J are TRBV6-5 and TRBJ1-2; D is perhaps TRBD1 (6 bases). Specimen: peripheral blood, collected 28 days after the second AZD1222 dose. The CDR3 loop is CASSTPLQGNYGYTF. Written as DNA, the CDR3 is TGTGCCAGCAGTACCCCCTTACAGGGTAACTATGGCTACACCTTC.